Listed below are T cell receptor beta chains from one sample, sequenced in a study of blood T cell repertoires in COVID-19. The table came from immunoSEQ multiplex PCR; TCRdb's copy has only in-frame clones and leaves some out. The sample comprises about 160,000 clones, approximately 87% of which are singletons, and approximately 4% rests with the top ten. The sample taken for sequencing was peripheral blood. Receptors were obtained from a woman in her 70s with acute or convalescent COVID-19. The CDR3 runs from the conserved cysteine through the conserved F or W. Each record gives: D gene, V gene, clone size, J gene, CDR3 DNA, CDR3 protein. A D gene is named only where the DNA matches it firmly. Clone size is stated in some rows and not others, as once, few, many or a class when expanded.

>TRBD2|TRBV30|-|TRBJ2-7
TGTGCCTGGACTTTAGCGGGAAGGGGCTACGAGCAGTACTTC
CAWTLAGRGYEQYF
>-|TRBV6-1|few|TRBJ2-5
TGTGCCAGCAGTGAGGCGGAGATCCAAGAGACCCAGTACTTC
CASSEAEIQETQYF
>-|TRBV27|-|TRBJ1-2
TGTGCCAGCACCCAAGGGGGGGGCTATGGCTACACCTTC
CASTQGGGYGYTF
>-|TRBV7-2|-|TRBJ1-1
TGTGCCAGCAGCTCAACTTTGGGACTCCGTGGGACTGAAGCTTTCTTT
CASSSTLGLRGTEAFF
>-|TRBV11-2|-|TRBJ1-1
TGTGCCAGCAGCTTAGATCTGGGCAGAACGGCTTTCTTT
CASSLDLGRTAFF
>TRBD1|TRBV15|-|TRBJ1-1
TGTGCCACCAGCAGAAAACAGGGGGCCACTGAAGCTTTCTTT
CATSRKQGATEAFF
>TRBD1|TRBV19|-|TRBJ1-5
TGTGCCAGTACCAAACAGGGGCCCCACAATCAGCCCCAGCATTTT
CASTKQGPHNQPQHF
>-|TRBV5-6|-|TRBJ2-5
TGTGCCAGCAGCCAGGCGAGACAAGGCAAAGAGACCCAGTACTTC
CASSQARQGKETQYF
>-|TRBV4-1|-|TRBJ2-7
TGCGCCAGCAGCTTCCAGACAGCCTACGAGCAGTACTTC
CASSFQTAYEQYF
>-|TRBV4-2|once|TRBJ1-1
TGTGCCAGCAGCCAAAAGGGAGGGGGGAGCACTGAAGCTTTCTTT
CASSQKGGGSTEAFF
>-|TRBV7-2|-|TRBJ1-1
TGTGCCAGCAGCACCAAAGACAGGCACAACACTGAAGCTTTCTTT
CASSTKDRHNTEAFF
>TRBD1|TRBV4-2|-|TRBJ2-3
TGTGCCAGCAGCCAAGACCAGACAGGGCTCACAGATACGCAGTATTTT
CASSQDQTGLTDTQYF
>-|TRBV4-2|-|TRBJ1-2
TGTGCCAGCAGCCAAGAAGGACAATCTAACTATGGCTACACCTTC
CASSQEGQSNYGYTF
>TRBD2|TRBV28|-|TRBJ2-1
TGTGCCAGCAGCCTCTGGACTAGCGGAGACTCCTACAATGAGCAGTTCTTC
CASSLWTSGDSYNEQFF
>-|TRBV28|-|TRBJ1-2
TGTGCCAGCAGTTTCCAGGGAGCGGGAGGCTACACCTTC
CASSFQGAGGYTF
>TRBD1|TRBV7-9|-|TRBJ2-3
TGTGCCAGCAGCCAGAACCGGGACAGGGGGCGCGTAAGCACAGATACGCAGTATTTT
CASSQNRDRGRVSTDTQYF
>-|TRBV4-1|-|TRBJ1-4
TGCGCCAGCAGCAATAGTCGCGGGTGGGGAAGGACTAATGAAAAACTGTTTTTT
CASSNSRGWGRTNEKLFF
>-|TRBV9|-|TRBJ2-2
TGTGCCAGCAGCGTAGCGGGATCCCCGGGCGGGGAGCTGTTTTTT
CASSVAGSPGGELFF
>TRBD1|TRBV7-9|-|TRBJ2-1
TGTGCCAGCAGCCCGTACGGGACAGTTGACAATGAGCAGTTCTTC
CASSPYGTVDNEQFF
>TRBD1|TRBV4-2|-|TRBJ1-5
TGTGCCAGCAGCCACACGGACAGGGAGAATCAGCCCCAGCATTTT
CASSHTDRENQPQHF
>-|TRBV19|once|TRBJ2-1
TGTGCCAGTAGTATGGATCCGGTGACTCGGTACAATGAGCAGTTCTTC
CASSMDPVTRYNEQFF
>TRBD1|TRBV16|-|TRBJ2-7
TGTGCCAGCAGCTTAGGGGGCCCGGGTCGGCGTATATCCTACGAGCAGTACTTC
CASSLGGPGRRISYEQYF
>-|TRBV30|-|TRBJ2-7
TGTGCCTGGAAGAACCGGGACACGGGCGTTCGGGAGCAGTACTTC
CAWKNRDTGVREQYF
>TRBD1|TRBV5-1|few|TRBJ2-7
TGCGCCAGCAGCTCCGAGGGGGCTTCCTACGAGCAGTACTTC
CASSSEGASYEQYF
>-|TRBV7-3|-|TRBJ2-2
TGTGCCAGCAGCTTAACCGGGGGGAACACCGGGGAGCTGTTTTTT
CASSLTGGNTGELFF
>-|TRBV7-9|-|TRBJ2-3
TGTGCCAGCAGCTGGGGCGGACCAAGGGGGACAGATACGCAGTATTTT
CASSWGGPRGTDTQYF